This entry lists 4 T cell receptor beta chains sequenced from one sample in a study of regulatory T cells in long-lasting Graves disease. This sample's time point: newly diagnosed GD, antithyroid drugs for less than 3 months. RNA isolated from PBMCs was used to make the TCR library. Assembly of TCR beta libraries relied on iRepertoire HTBI primers together with Arm-PCR of CDR3 regions. TCRdb reprocessed the multiplex PCR reads via MiXCR and lists one record per CDR3 protein. The sample has about 450,000 distinct CDR3 sequences; roughly 15% are singletons. The sample also formed part of further work on T cells in Graves' hyperthyroidism and ophthalmopathy.

This sample comprised peripheral blood mononuclear cells (PBMCs), obtained at new diagnosis, from a patient treated with antithyroid drugs. Receptor source: a woman in her twenties or thirties with Graves disease.

This clonotype was detected many times. This chain joins TRBV7-2 and TRBJ1-2; 9 bases are shared with TRBD1. CDR1 is SGHTA and CDR2 is FQGNSA in the germline V gene. CDR3 length: 14 amino acids. The V gene end was trimmed by 3 bases and the J gene end by 8 bases; junction bases not matched to a gene: 7. The CDR3 region has the DNA TGTGCCAGCAGCTTGTCACAGGGGGCTGAAGGCTACACCTTC. It is translated as CASSLSQGAEGYTF.

This clonotype was recorded a few times. The chain's CDR3 is CASSYLPFGQPQHF. The CDR3, as DNA: TGTGCCAGCAGTTACCTGCCCTTCGGGCAGCCCCAGCATTTT. The V gene is TRBV6-2 or TRBV6-3, the J gene TRBJ1-5; D remains ambiguous. V lost 2 bases and J 7 bases, leaving 12 bases between the germline ends. The germline V gene encodes CDR1 MNHEY and CDR2 SVGEGT. This CDR3 comprises 14 residues.

About this clonotype: This may stem from a read error, because a much larger clone lies one nucleotide away. This chain connects TRBV20-1 to TRBJ2-1, with D possibly TRBD2 on 5 matching bases. Germline V gene data show CDR1 as DFQATT and CDR2 as SNEGSKA (reference sequence). Between the trimmed V and J ends, which lost 1 base and 6 bases, there was a span of 10 bases. This CDR3 region has 13 residues. DNA for the CDR3: TGCAGTGCTAGAGGTGGGCTAGCCAATGAGCAGTTCTTC. It codes for CSARGGLANEQFF.

This clonotype was observed many times. The V gene is TRBV6-5, the J gene TRBJ2-6, with D unclear. Germline-derived CDR1 and CDR2 are MNHEY and SVGAGI. V was shortened by 2 bases and J by 3 bases, with 5 bases between the two germline ends. This CDR3 has 14 amino acids. The DNA for the CDR3 is TGTGCCAGCAGTTACGCAAGTGGGGCCAACGTCCTGACTTTC. Amino acid sequence: CASSYASGANVLTF.